Below, 28 T cell receptor beta chains from the same sample are listed, as sequenced in a study of blood T cell repertoires in COVID-19. The repertoire was sequenced with immunoSEQ multiplex PCR; TCRdb's copy has only in-frame clones and lacks some. Here the sample spans about 59,000 clones, 73% being singletons. Sequencing was performed on peripheral blood. These receptors were taken from a woman aged 50 to 60 with active or convalescent COVID-19.

V is TRBV6-5 and J is TRBJ2-3; D gene uncertain. CDR1 and CDR2 (germline): MNHEY, SVGAGI. The V end lost 7 bases, the J end lost 10 bases, and 12 bases lay between the germline ends. The CDR3 contains 11 residues. CDR3 residues: CASNEVDAQYF. As DNA, the CDR3 is TGTGCCAGCAACGAGGTGGATGCGCAGTATTTT.

This sequence joins TRBV19 and TRBJ2-1; no definite D call. V was shortened by 3 bases and J by 1 base, with 16 bases between the two germline ends. The CDR3 is made up of 17 amino acids. Germline CDR1 is LNHDA and CDR2 is SQIVND (reference sequence). The CDR3 is CASSIGGGRQSYNEQFF. The CDR3 bases are TGTGCCAGTAGTATCGGTGGTGGGCGTCAATCCTACAATGAGCAGTTCTTC.

This clone was seen repeatedly, ten times or more. The chain links TRBV6-5 to TRBJ1-3; D call uncertain. This CDR3 region has 13 residues. Per the germline V gene, CDR1 is MNHEY and CDR2 is SVGAGI. Trimming stripped 2 bases from V and 2 bases from J, with 4 bases between. The CDR3 is CASSYRAGNTIYF. The DNA for the CDR3 is TGTGCCAGCAGTTACCGGGCTGGAAACACCATATATTTT.

This clone was found a few times. The chain combines TRBV6-2 or TRBV6-3 with TRBJ2-1, with TRBD2 matching over 10 bases. The CDR3 has 13 amino acids. Germline CDR1 reads MNHEY; CDR2 reads SVGEGT. V was pared by 4 bases and J by 9 bases, with 3 bases of the junction left unmatched. CDR3 DNA sequence: TGTGCCAGCAGTTCCGGGACTAGCGTTGAGCAGTTCTTC. Translating gives CASSSGTSVEQFF.

This clone has only a few counts. The chain joins TRBV15 to TRBJ2-3; 10 bases fit TRBD2. J lost 4 bases, V lost 5 bases, and 9 bases had no gene match. Germline values: CDR1 LNHNV, CDR2 YYDKDF (reference sequence). CDR3 length: 16 amino acids. CDR3 sequence reads: CATSGSGRARPDTQYF. The CDR3 coding sequence is TGTGCCACCAGCGGGAGCGGGAGGGCCCGTCCAGATACGCAGTATTTT.

V gene TRBV21-1 combines with J gene TRBJ2-2; the table names TRBD2, a call not compared with the DNA. TRBV21-1 is noted as a pseudogene. The CDR3 totals 23 residues. The CDR3 reads CASSKVYFGVGERKAANTGELFF. CDR3 in DNA: TGTGCCAGCAGCAAAGTTTATTTCGGCGTCGGAGAAAGAAAAGCCGCGAACACCGGGGAGCTGTTTTTT.

V usage is TRBV5-8 and J usage is TRBJ2-3; 9 bases agree with TRBD1. V lost 4 bases and J lost 5; bases outside the gene matches: 8. The CDR3 is made up of 15 amino acids. Per the germline V gene, CDR1 is SGHTS and CDR2 is YDEGEE. CDR3 in amino acids: CASSPGQGILDTQYF. The CDR3, as DNA: TGTGCCAGCAGCCCGGGACAGGGAATCCTAGATACGCAGTATTTT.

This sequence joins TRBV30 and TRBJ2-3; D unclear. The CDR3 length is 12 residues. The germline CDR1 and CDR2 sequences are GTSNPN and SVGIG (reference sequence). V was pared by 3 bases and J by 4 bases, with 8 bases between. The CDR3 DNA reads TGTGCCTGGAGGACTCCTCCAGATACGCAGTATTTT. This sequence encodes CAWRTPPDTQYF. Complete variable domain (other parts from reference TRBV30 and TRBJ2-3): SQTIHQWPATLVQPVGSPLSLECTVEGTSNPNLYWYRQAAGRGLQLLFYSVGIGQISSEVPQNLSASRPQDRQFILSSKKLLLSDSGFYLCAWRTPPDTQYFGPGTRLTVL.

The chain combines TRBV18 with TRBJ2-1; D is perhaps TRBD2 (6 bases). The V end was cut by 2 bases, the J end by 8 bases, with 16 bases between. The germline V gene has CDR1 KGHSH and CDR2 LQKENI. The CDR3 consists of 15 residues. CDR3 sequence (DNA): TGTGCCAGCTCACCAGTAGGAGGGGAAGGCTATGAGCAGTTCTTC. This codes for CASSPVGGEGYEQFF.

The rearrangement links TRBV25-1 to TRBJ2-5; D gene uncertain. The germline V gene encodes CDR1 MGHDK and CDR2 SYGVNS. Trimming cost V 0 bases and J 0 bases, with 5 bases left between them. CDR3 length: 14 amino acids. CDR3 DNA: TGTGCCAGCAGTGAATATCGAGACCAAGAGACCCAGTACTTC. Residues: CASSEYRDQETQYF.

The V gene is TRBV25-1, the J gene TRBJ2-3; weak D call: TRBD1 (5 bases). This CDR3 is built from 17 residues. Germline V gene data show CDR1 as MGHDK and CDR2 as SYGVNS. V lost 0 bases and J lost 5, with 18 bases in between. In DNA, the CDR3 is TGTGCCAGCAGTGAATATTACCAGCAAGAAGGGGAAGATACGCAGTATTTT. Translated: CASSEYYQQEGEDTQYF.

The chain joins TRBV11-2 to TRBJ2-2, with 8 bases identical to TRBD2. The CDR3 has 16 residues. Trimming cost V 4 bases and J 7 bases; bases outside gene matches: 11. CDR1 and CDR2 from the germline V gene are SGHAT and FQNNGV. The CDR3 loop is CASSSIGLARNGELFF. CDR3 nucleotide sequence: TGTGCCAGCAGCTCTATAGGACTAGCAAGGAACGGGGAGCTGTTTTTT.

A single count supports this clone. The chain has TRBV10-2 and TRBJ2-7; D not resolved. This CDR3 comprises 12 residues. Germline V gene lookup returns CDR1 WSHSY and CDR2 SAAADI. V shed 4 bases and J shed 3 bases, with 7 bases lying between them. Written as DNA, the CDR3 is TGCGCCAGCAGTGGGCCCAACTACGAGCAGTACTTC. Its protein is CASSGPNYEQYF.

This sequence joins TRBV5-4 and TRBJ1-5; 9 bases line up with TRBD1. V trimming: 4 bases; J trimming: 1 base; junction bases outside the gene matches: 3. This CDR3 has 15 amino acids. The germline V gene encodes CDR1 SGHNT and CDR2 YYREEE (reference sequence). DNA of the CDR3: TGTGCCAGCAGCACCGGACAGGGGAGCAATCAGCCCCAGCATTTT. It translates to CASSTGQGSNQPQHF.

This chain connects TRBV5-5 to TRBJ2-1; 9 nucleotides agree with TRBD2. The germline gives CDR1 SGHKS, CDR2 YYEKEE (reference sequence). V dropped 0 bases and J dropped 6; count of bases not matched to a gene: 7. The CDR3 has 16 residues. CDR3 amino acids: CASSLALREGLNEQFF. In DNA form, the CDR3 reads TGTGCCAGCAGCTTGGCCCTGCGGGAGGGCCTCAATGAGCAGTTCTTC.

The rearrangement uses TRBV10-1 and TRBJ2-3; TRBD1 is a possible D gene (5 bases). V lost 5 bases, J lost 2 bases, and 17 bases lay in between. CDR3 length equals 16 residues. The germline CDR1 and CDR2 sequences are WNHNN and SYGVQD (reference sequence). The DNA of the CDR3 is TGCGCCAGCAGTCGAGCCACCCCAGGGTCCACAGATACGCAGTATTTT. It specifies CASSRATPGSTDTQYF.

The rearrangement links TRBV10-2 to TRBJ2-6; TRBD2 matches at 10 bases. From germline, CDR1 is WSHSY and CDR2 SAAADI. J lost 3 bases, V lost 0 bases, and 2 bases had no gene match. There are 17 residues in the CDR3. CDR3 protein: CASSESASGSGANVLTF. The CDR3, as DNA: TGCGCCAGCAGTGAGTCGGCTAGCGGGAGTGGGGCCAACGTCCTGACTTTC.

The rearrangement uses TRBV28 and TRBJ2-7, with D uncertain. V dropped 2 bases and J dropped 3 bases, with 5 bases sitting between them. Per germline, CDR1 MDHEN and CDR2 SYDVKM. This CDR3 has 12 amino acids. CDR3 residues: CASSLAVYEQYF. In DNA form, the CDR3 reads TGTGCCAGCAGTTTAGCAGTCTACGAGCAGTACTTC.

This chain uses TRBV7-9 with TRBJ2-1; weak D call: TRBD2 (5 bases). Germline V CDR1 and CDR2: SEHNR, FQNEAQ (reference sequence). Trimming took off 5 bases at V and 4 bases at J, with 15 bases between the two ends. This CDR3 is built from 15 residues. The CDR3 bases are TGTGCCAGCAGCCTACCAGAGGGAGAGTACAATGAGCAGTTCTTC. It specifies CASSLPEGEYNEQFF.

This clone has more than one count but fewer than ten. The J gene is TRBJ2-2, the V gene TRBV27; the D gene is possibly TRBD2 (6 bases). Germline CDR1 MNHEY, CDR2 SMNVEV (reference sequence). The CDR3 is 16 amino acids. V was clipped by 6 bases and J by 3 bases, with 17 bases between them. The CDR3 region has the DNA TGTGCCAGCAGAGAATACGGGACTTTTGACACCGGGGAGCTGTTTTTT. Residues: CASREYGTFDTGELFF.

This chain links TRBV10-3 with TRBJ2-1; 15 bases are shared with TRBD2. This CDR3 is built from 20 residues. Germline values: CDR1 ENHRY, CDR2 SYGVKD. J gave up 0 bases and V 7 bases, and 13 bases lay outside the gene matches. The CDR3 protein is CAIKQQGLAGGLSSYNEQFF. The CDR3, as DNA: TGTGCCATCAAGCAGCAGGGACTAGCGGGAGGATTGAGCTCCTACAATGAGCAGTTCTTC.

This clone was recorded only once. This chain joins TRBV5-8 and TRBJ1-5; D ambiguous. This CDR3 region has 14 residues. Germline assignment: CDR1 SGHTS and CDR2 YDEGEE. Trimming pared 1 base from V and 0 bases from J, leaving 5 bases between. The CDR3 here is CASSLTDSNQPQHF. The CDR3 bases are TGTGCCAGCAGCTTGACAGATAGCAATCAGCCCCAGCATTTT.

The table lists this clone with a count of one. The genes are TRBV20-1 and TRBJ1-1, with a tentative D call TRBD1 (6 bases). Trimming stripped 3 bases from V and 4 bases from J, with 15 bases between. The CDR3 is 14 amino acids. Germline CDR1 and CDR2: DFQATT and SNEGSKA (reference sequence). This chain's CDR3 is CSASGSTGITEAFF. Written as DNA, the CDR3 is TGCAGTGCTAGTGGTTCTACAGGGATCACTGAAGCTTTCTTT.

The V gene is TRBV11-3, the J gene TRBJ2-1, with unresolved D. V gave up 5 bases and J gave up 6 bases, with 11 bases separating them. CDR3 size: 13 residues. CDR1 and CDR2 (germline): SGHNT, YENEEA. The CDR3 here is CASSQTRFNEQFF. DNA of the CDR3: TGTGCCAGCAGCCAGACTCGATTCAATGAGCAGTTCTTC.

This CDR3 is CASSFHSAGGSYEQYF. The CDR3 DNA reads as TGCGCCAGCAGCTTCCACTCAGCGGGAGGATCCTACGAGCAGTACTTC. The rearrangement links TRBV5-1 to TRBJ2-7; 9 bases are a match to TRBD2. Germline V gene data show CDR1 as SGHRS and CDR2 as YFSETQ. V was pared by 2 bases and J by 1 base, with 7 bases of the junction left unmatched. This CDR3 contains 16 residues.

The rearrangement links TRBV2 to TRBJ2-7; 9 bases map to TRBD1. The CDR3 has 16 residues. Looked up from germline, CDR1 is SNHLY and CDR2 is FYNNEI. V was clipped by 3 bases and J by 3 bases; unmatched bases: 9. CDR3 in amino acids: CASSEGQGVLGYEQYF. CDR3 bases: TGTGCCAGCAGTGAGGGACAGGGCGTATTGGGCTACGAGCAGTACTTC.

The chain has TRBV5-4 and TRBJ1-3; unclear D gene. The ends were cut back, 4 bases at V and 2 bases at J, with 7 bases in the middle. Germline V gene data show CDR1 as SGHNT and CDR2 as YYREEE (reference sequence). The CDR3 is 13 amino acids. CDR3 sequence: CASSREPGNTIYF. In DNA form, the CDR3 reads TGTGCCAGCAGCCGGGAGCCTGGAAACACCATATATTTT. Full variable domain (remainder filled in from reference TRBV5-4 and TRBJ1-3): ETGVTQSPTHLIKTRGQQVTLRCSSQSGHNTVSWYQQALGQGPQFIFQYYREEENGRGNFPPRFSGLQFPNYSSELNVNALELDDSALYLCASSREPGNTIYFGEGSWLTVV.

This clone occurred a few times. This chain connects TRBV5-1 to TRBJ2-1; TRBD2 aligns across 9 bases. The CDR3 consists of 15 residues. V lost 3 bases, J lost 3 bases, and 4 bases stayed unmatched. Germline V gene lookup returns CDR1 SGHRS and CDR2 YFSETQ. CDR3: CASSSGLANYNEQFF. CDR3 in DNA: TGCGCCAGCAGCTCCGGACTAGCGAACTACAATGAGCAGTTCTTC.